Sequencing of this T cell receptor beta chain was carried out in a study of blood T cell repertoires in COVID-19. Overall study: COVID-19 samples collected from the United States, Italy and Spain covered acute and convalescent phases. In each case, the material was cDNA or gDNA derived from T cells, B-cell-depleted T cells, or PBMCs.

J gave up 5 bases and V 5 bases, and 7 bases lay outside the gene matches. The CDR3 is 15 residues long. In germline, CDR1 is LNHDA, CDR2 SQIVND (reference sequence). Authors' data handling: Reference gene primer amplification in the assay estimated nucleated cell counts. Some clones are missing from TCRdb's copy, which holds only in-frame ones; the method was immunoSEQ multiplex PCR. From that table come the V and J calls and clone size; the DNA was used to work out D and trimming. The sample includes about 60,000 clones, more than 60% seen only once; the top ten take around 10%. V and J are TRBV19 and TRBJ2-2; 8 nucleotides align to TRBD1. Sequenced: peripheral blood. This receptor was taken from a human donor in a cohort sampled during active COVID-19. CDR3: CASSVTGTGTGELFF. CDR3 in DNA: TGTGCCAGTAGTGTCACCGGGACAGGAACCGGGGAGCTGTTTTTT.